Shown below are 16 T cell receptor beta chains from a single sample sequenced in a study of response to subunit inactivated influenza vaccine. TCRdb reprocessed the RT-PCR reads with MiXCR, giving one entry per CDR3 protein. In the table there are hundreds of thousands of distinct CDR3 sequences, over 9.5% of which are singletons. The sequencing used PBMCs from blood, collected on the day of vaccination. These receptors all come from a man between 50 and 59 years old who received an inactivated influenza vaccine.

The chain's CDR3 is CASNYGPGSHQPQHF. In nucleotides, the CDR3 is TGTGCCAGCAATTACGGGCCCGGCAGCCATCAGCCCCAGCATTTT. The V call is TRBV12-3 or TRBV12-4, the J call TRBJ1-5; no clear D gene. This CDR3 comprises 15 residues. V shed 7 bases and J shed 5 bases, with 18 bases lying between them.

This clonotype has just one count. The CDR3 loop is CAWGRFGGELFF. The CDR3 DNA sequence: TGTGCCTGGGGCCGGTTCGGAGGGGAGCTGTTTTTT. The V gene is TRBV30, the J gene TRBJ2-2; D is ambiguous. Germline lookup yields CDR1 GTSNPN and CDR2 SVGIG (reference sequence). There are 12 residues in the CDR3. V lost 5 bases to trimming and J lost 8 bases, with 12 bases between them.

The V call is TRBV7-2, the J call TRBJ1-3, with no clear D. Germline V gives CDR1 SGHTA, CDR2 FQGNSA. The CDR3 extends over 15 amino acids. Trimming pared 5 bases from V and 0 bases from J, leaving 11 bases between. CDR3 DNA sequence: TGTGCCAGCAGCCCGAGGACGTGCTCTGGAAACACCATATATTTT. This sequence encodes CASSPRTCSGNTIYF.

This clonotype has just a few counts. The chain links TRBV5-1 to TRBJ2-5, with D maybe TRBD1 (6 bases). Trimming stripped 4 bases from V and 0 bases from J, with 19 bases between. Germline-derived CDR1 and CDR2 are SGHRS and YFSETQ. This CDR3 spans 17 amino acids. CDR3 nucleotides: TGCGCCAGCAGCCCTGACAGGATGCTAATGTACCAAGAGACCCAGTACTTC. Amino acids: CASSPDRMLMYQETQYF.

This clonotype was counted a few times. The chain couples TRBV7-9 to TRBJ1-6; D not resolved. CDR1 and CDR2 from the germline V gene are SEHNR and FQNEAQ (reference sequence). The V end lost 4 bases, the J end lost 9 bases, and 16 bases lay between the germline ends. The CDR3 contains 15 residues. The DNA for the CDR3 is TGTGCCAGCAGCTCTGAGTTAGGAATTAGTTCACCCCTCCACTTT. Amino acids: CASSSELGISSPLHF.

The chain employs TRBV20-1 and TRBJ2-5; 11 bases align to TRBD1. This CDR3 contains 13 residues. CDR1 is DFQATT, CDR2 SNEGSKA, per germline (reference sequence). Trimming took 6 bases from V and 4 from J; bases not matched to a gene: 4. CDR3 bases: TGCAGTGCCCCGGGACAGGGGGTAGAGACCCAGTACTTC. This encodes CSAPGQGVETQYF.

This clonotype was seen ten or more times. The chain links TRBV12-3 or TRBV12-4 to TRBJ2-7; 9 bases line up with TRBD1. The CDR3 runs 14 residues. With 5 bases clipped from V and 5 bases from J, the junction kept 7 bases outside the gene matches. CDR3 protein: CASSTGQGLNEQYF. CDR3 nucleotide sequence: TGTGCCAGCAGTACGGGACAGGGTCTTAACGAGCAGTACTTC.

This clonotype has a handful of counts. V usage is TRBV12-3 or TRBV12-4 and J usage is TRBJ2-1; maybe TRBD1 (5 bases). V was trimmed by 4 bases and J by 9 bases, leaving 16 bases between them. The CDR3 consists of 14 residues. The CDR3 reads CASSSRRDRGEQFF. CDR3 nucleotides: TGTGCCAGCAGTTCTCGCCGCGATAGGGGTGAGCAGTTCTTC.

In this sample, this clonotype turned up a few times. The chain joins TRBV12-3 or TRBV12-4 to TRBJ1-2, with D maybe TRBD1 (5 bases). Trimming pared 3 bases from V and 6 bases from J, leaving 14 bases between. There are 14 residues in the CDR3. CDR3 nucleotide sequence: TGTGCCAGCAGTTTTGGGGCAGGAGGGGATGGCTACACCTTC. It encodes CASSFGAGGDGYTF.

This clonotype was seen more than once but under ten times. This chain connects TRBV20-1 to TRBJ2-2; 7 nucleotides align to TRBD1. V lost 6 bases and J lost 7; bases outside the gene matches: 11. This CDR3 comprises 14 residues. Germline CDR1 is DFQATT and CDR2 is SNEGSKA (reference sequence). The CDR3 nucleotides read TGCAGTGCCCAGGCACAGGGGCGGAACGGGGAGCTGTTTTTT. Residues: CSAQAQGRNGELFF.

The V and J genes are TRBV7-8 and TRBJ2-7, with a tentative D call TRBD2 (6 bases). V was shortened by 5 bases and J by 7 bases, with 15 bases between the two germline ends. Germline V lookup: CDR1 SGHVS, CDR2 FQNEAQ. The CDR3 is 13 residues long. CDR3 in DNA: TGTGCCAGCAGCCAGTTAATCGGGGGTGAGCAGTACTTC. Its translation: CASSQLIGGEQYF.

This clonotype was seen more than once but under ten times. This chain uses TRBV5-6 with TRBJ2-3, with D perhaps TRBD2 (5 bases). The CDR3 is made up of 14 amino acids. The ends were cut back, 2 bases at V and 11 bases at J, with 18 bases in the middle. Germline-derived CDR1 and CDR2 are SGHDT and YYEEEE. The CDR3 is CASSFSTGMGVQYF. The CDR3 coding sequence is TGTGCCAGCAGCTTCTCCACGGGGATGGGAGTGCAGTATTTT.

This chain links TRBV10-3 with TRBJ1-1, with 7 bases fitting TRBD1. Trimming removed 6 bases from V and 4 bases from J; junction bases left unmatched: 8. The CDR3 loop spans 14 amino acids. Germline V gene data show CDR1 as ENHRY and CDR2 as SYGVKD. The DNA for the CDR3 is TGTGCCATCAGGGAAACAGGGGTGGGCACTGAAGCTTTCTTT. Translating it yields CAIRETGVGTEAFF.

The table lists this clonotype with a few counts. J is TRBJ2-7 and V is TRBV5-1, with D possibly TRBD1 on 6 matching bases. The CDR3 is 16 residues long. Trimming cost V 5 bases and J 2 bases, with 20 bases left between them. The germline V gene encodes CDR1 SGHRS and CDR2 YFSETQ. CDR3 in DNA: TGCGCCAGCAGTAAACTTAACAGGGATCTCGCCTACGAGCAGTACTTC. Translating gives CASSKLNRDLAYEQYF.

This clonotype turned up a few times. V gene TRBV11-3 combines with J gene TRBJ2-3; 14 bases line up with TRBD2. CDR1 and CDR2 from the germline V gene are SGHNT and YENEEA. This CDR3 comprises 21 residues. V was clipped by 4 bases and J by 1 base; unmatched bases: 16. CDR3 DNA: TGTGCCAGCAGCTCGCCGGGACAGACTAGCGGGAGGGCCTGGGGCACAGATACGCAGTATTTT. This sequence encodes CASSSPGQTSGRAWGTDTQYF.

The table lists this clonotype with a few counts. This chain joins TRBV20-1 and TRBJ2-5; D not certain. The CDR3 runs 14 residues. Trimming removed 0 bases from V and 4 bases from J, with 12 bases in between. Per the germline V gene, CDR1 is DFQATT and CDR2 is SNEGSKA (reference sequence). CDR3 sequence reads: CSARDLLVGETQYF. CDR3 sequence (DNA): TGCAGTGCTAGAGATCTTCTAGTAGGAGAGACCCAGTACTTC.